One and the same sample provided the 11 T cell receptor beta chains below, sequenced in a study of molecular identifiers for immune sequencing clone quantification. One entry per CDR3 protein, called by TCRdb with MiXCR from the PCR reads. The data show approximately 670,000 distinct CDR3 sequences, roughly 21% seen once. Source material: naive CD8+ T cells from blood, with Jurkat cell RNA spiked in. Described subset: FACS-sorted CD8+CD4-CCR7+CD45RA+ naive T cells. The receptors here all came from a human donor in good health. Some libraries in this study had Jurkat cell RNA spiked in.

Points on this clonotype: The junction departs from germline at one end; a sequencing error may be responsible. The chain combines TRBV6-2 or TRBV6-3 with TRBJ2-3; D is tentatively TRBD1 or TRBD2 (5 bases each). Germline CDR1 is MNHEY and CDR2 is SVGEGT. This CDR3 is 13 amino acids long. The CDR3 region has the DNA TGTGCCGGCAGGGTGAGGGGCCCAGATACGCAGTATTTT. Protein sequence: CAGRVRGPDTQYF.

This clonotype was seen more than once but under ten times. The CDR3 spells CASSLAGSGGQFNYEQYF. The CDR3 DNA reads TGCGCCAGCAGCTTGGCTGGTAGCGGGGGGCAATTTAACTACGAGCAGTACTTC. The chain recombines TRBV5-1 with TRBJ2-7, with TRBD2 matching 10 bases. The CDR3 is 18 amino acids. Germline values: CDR1 SGHRS, CDR2 YFSETQ. The trim removed 0 bases at V and 3 bases at J, leaving 12 bases unmatched.

V is TRBV7-9 and J is TRBJ2-1; no reliable D call. The CDR3 runs 12 residues. Germline CDR1 reads SEHNR; CDR2 reads FQNEAQ (reference sequence). Trimming removed 5 bases at V and 15 bases at J, with 17 bases between. The CDR3 sequence is CASSIDPHRWFF. CDR3 in DNA: TGTGCCAGCAGCATAGACCCGCACCGTTGGTTCTTC.

The V gene is TRBV5-1, the J gene TRBJ2-3; 10 bases agree with TRBD2. V shed 3 bases and J 3 bases; nucleotides not matched to a gene: 7. The CDR3 contains 16 residues. Germline lookup yields CDR1 SGHRS and CDR2 YFSETQ. CDR3 sequence (DNA): TGCGCCAGCAGCTCAACAGCGGGGGGGCCAACAGATACGCAGTATTTT. Protein: CASSSTAGGPTDTQYF.

The sample holds a few counts of this clonotype. V is TRBV27 and J is TRBJ2-5; TRBD1 matches 9 bases. Germline assignment: CDR1 MNHEY and CDR2 SMNVEV (reference sequence). The CDR3 spans 14 residues. V lost 6 bases, J lost 5 bases, and 7 bases stayed unmatched. The DNA of the CDR3 is TGTGCCAGCAGGGGACAGGGAACGAGGGAGACCCAGTACTTC. It codes for CASRGQGTRETQYF.

This clonotype came up many times. The chain uses TRBV13 and TRBJ2-5, with D unclear. V was cut by 0 bases and J by 4 bases, with 15 bases left in between. Germline values: CDR1 PRHDT, CDR2 FYEKMQ (reference sequence). CDR3 length: 16 residues. CDR3: CASSLGPDRSGETQYF. The CDR3 region has the DNA TGTGCCAGCAGCTTAGGCCCCGACCGGTCGGGAGAGACCCAGTACTTC.

V usage is TRBV13 and J usage is TRBJ2-7, with 11 bases fitting TRBD1. CDR3 size: 14 residues. Trimming took 6 bases from V and 5 from J; bases not matched to a gene: 6. Germline values: CDR1 PRHDT, CDR2 FYEKMQ (reference sequence). The CDR3 nucleotides read TGTGCCAGCAGGACAAGGACAGGGGGCGACGAGCAGTACTTC. Protein: CASRTRTGGDEQYF.

This clonotype was picked up a small number of times. The V gene is TRBV9, the J gene TRBJ2-5; D remains ambiguous. With 0 bases removed from V and 0 bases from J, the gap between germline ends came to 9 bases. CDR1 is SGDLS and CDR2 is YYNGEE in the germline V gene. There are 15 residues in the CDR3. CDR3 sequence (DNA): TGTGCCAGCAGCGTAGAGGGCCGAAACCAAGAGACCCAGTACTTC. Residues: CASSVEGRNQETQYF.

This clonotype has ten or more counts. This chain links TRBV5-6 with TRBJ1-1; maybe TRBD1 (6 bases). Trimming removed 4 bases from V and 1 base from J, with 17 bases in between. The CDR3 is made up of 16 amino acids. Germline V gives CDR1 SGHDT, CDR2 YYEEEE. Written as DNA, the CDR3 is TGTGCCAGCAGCCCCGGGGTGCTGGGGGCGAACACTGAAGCTTTCTTT. Translation: CASSPGVLGANTEAFF.

With regard to this clonotype: At one boundary the junction diverges from the germline segment, which might be a read error. The rearrangement uses TRBV29-1 and TRBJ1-4; 11 bases map to TRBD1. The CDR3 consists of 16 residues. Germline-derived CDR1 and CDR2 are SQVTM and ANQGSEA. CDR3 DNA: TGCGGCGTTGATGGAACCCCGGGACAGGGGGGTGAAAAACCGTTTTTT. It is translated as CGVDGTPGQGGEKPFF.

With regard to this clonotype: The DNA is omitted, as the CDR3 cannot be located on it reliably, and the CDR3 follows TCRdb's listing. The chain carries TRBV7-2 and TRBJ1-1. The CDR3 sequence runs 15 residues, both termini included. CDR1 is SGHTA, CDR2 FQGNSA, per germline. CDR3 sequence: CASSSSRLMNTEAFF.